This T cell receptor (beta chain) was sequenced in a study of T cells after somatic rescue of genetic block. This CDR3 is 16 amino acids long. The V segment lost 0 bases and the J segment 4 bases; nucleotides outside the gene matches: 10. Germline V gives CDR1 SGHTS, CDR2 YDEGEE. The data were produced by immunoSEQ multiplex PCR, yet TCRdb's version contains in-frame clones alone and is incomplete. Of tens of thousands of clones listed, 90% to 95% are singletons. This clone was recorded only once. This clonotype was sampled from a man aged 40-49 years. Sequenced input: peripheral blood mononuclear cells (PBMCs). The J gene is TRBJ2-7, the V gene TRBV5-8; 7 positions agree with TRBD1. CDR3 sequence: CASSLAATGILYEQYF. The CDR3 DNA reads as TGTGCCAGCAGCTTGGCTGCGACAGGGATTCTATACGAGCAGTACTTC.